This TCR beta chain was sequenced for a study of T cells after posttransplantation cyclophosphamide. The naive gate required viable CD3+CD4+ or CD3+CD8+ cells with CCR7+CD45RA+CD45RO-CD95-CD27+CD28+ phenotype. Sequencing was performed with immunoSEQ multiplex PCR; in TCRdb, only in-frame clones are kept and a portion is missing. The repertoire includes 34,000 or so clones, about 91% of them detected once, and 0.09% to 0.12% sits in the top ten. Concerning this clone itself: The target antigen is unknown.

Trimming took 8 bases from V and 3 from J; bases not matched to a gene: 11. The CDR3 totals 16 residues. CDR1 is LNHDA, CDR2 SQIVND, per germline (reference sequence). Study-wide results and limits: TRB clonality was highly associated with recipient CMV seropositivity and reactivation. TRB overlap between skin or GI tissue T cells and blood was limited. Later blood repertoires were often dominated by clones from the donor CD8+ memory compartment.

The chain has TRBV19 and TRBJ1-3; TRBD1 agrees at 9 bases. Sequencing was done on a sample of naive CD4+ T cells sorted from blood. The receptor was derived from a man under 40 in good health and a related stem cell transplant donor. The CDR3 nucleotides are TGTGCCAGTCAACAGGGGGCTCTCCCGGGTGGAAACACCATATATTTT. Its translation is CASQQGALPGGNTIYF.